Detailed here is one T cell receptor beta chain. Its antigen is undetermined. The data were taken from a study of OX40 agonist ivuxolimab in advanced cancers. Turning to the study itself: The drug used for patients, ivuxolimab, was an agonistic anti-OX40 (CD134) antibody.

Only in-frame clones appear in the TCRdb table, and some are missing; sequencing was by immunoSEQ multiplex PCR. The sample has 65,000 to 95,000 clones, 84% seen once; the top ten hold less than 2.5%. Whole-study results and caveats: CD4+ and CD8+ blood T cells expanded clonally by week 6 at 0.1 to 3.0 mg/kg.

Trimming shortened V by 3 bases and J by 7 bases, and 15 bases separated the two germline ends. This CDR3 has 14 amino acids. CDR1 and CDR2 (germline): LNHNV, YYDKDF (reference sequence). The genes are TRBV15 and TRBJ1-1; no clear D gene. The source material was CD4+ or CD8+ T cells sorted from blood, sampled in a trial of the OX40 agonist ivuxolimab. The sequence was obtained from an adult with an advanced solid tumor such as melanoma, head and neck, liver or kidney cancer. The CDR3 is CATSRDLDLGEAFF. The CDR3 region has the DNA TGTGCCACCAGCAGGGACCTAGACCTTGGTGAAGCTTTCTTT.